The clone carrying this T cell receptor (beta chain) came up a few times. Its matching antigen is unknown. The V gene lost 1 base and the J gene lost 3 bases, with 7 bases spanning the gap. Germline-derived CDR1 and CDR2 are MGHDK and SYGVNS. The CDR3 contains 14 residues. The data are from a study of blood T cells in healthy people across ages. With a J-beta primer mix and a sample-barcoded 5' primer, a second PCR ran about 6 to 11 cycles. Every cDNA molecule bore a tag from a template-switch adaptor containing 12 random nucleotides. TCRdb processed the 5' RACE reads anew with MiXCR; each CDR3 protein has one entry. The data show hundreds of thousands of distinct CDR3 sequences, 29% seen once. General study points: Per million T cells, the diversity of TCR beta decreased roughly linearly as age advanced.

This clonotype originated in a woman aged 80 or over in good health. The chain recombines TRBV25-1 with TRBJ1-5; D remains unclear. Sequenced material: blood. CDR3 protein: CASSEWGNNQPQHF. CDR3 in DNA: TGTGCCAGCAGTGAATGGGGTAACAATCAGCCCCAGCATTTT.